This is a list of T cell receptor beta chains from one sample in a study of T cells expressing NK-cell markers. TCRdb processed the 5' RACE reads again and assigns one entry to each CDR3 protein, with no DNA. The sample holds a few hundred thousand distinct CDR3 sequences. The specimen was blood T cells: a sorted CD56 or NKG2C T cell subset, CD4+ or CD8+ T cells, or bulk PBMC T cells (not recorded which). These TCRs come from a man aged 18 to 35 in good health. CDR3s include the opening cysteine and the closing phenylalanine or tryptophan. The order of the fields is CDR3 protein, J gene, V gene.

CDR3: CASSYRGRWYTEAFF; J: TRBJ1-1; V: TRBV5-1
CDR3: CSVVLLAGETQYF; J: TRBJ2-5; V: TRBV29-1
CDR3: CASSWTGQRSGANVLTF; J: TRBJ2-6; V: TRBV3-1
CDR3: CASSFDSGRGVEQFF; J: TRBJ2-1; V: TRBV7-9
CDR3: CASSSLAGGSTDTQYF; J: TRBJ2-3; V: TRBV7-9
CDR3: CASSFGPTGDGINEQFF; J: TRBJ2-1; V: TRBV27
CDR3: CASSYSSVNEQFF; J: TRBJ2-1; V: TRBV6-6
CDR3: CASSQDRAGQETQYF; J: TRBJ2-5; V: TRBV4-3
CDR3: CAARGAGRSYEQYF; J: TRBJ2-7; V: TRBV10-3
CDR3: CASSSDGSIEKLFF; J: TRBJ1-4; V: TRBV7-6
CDR3: CSAGPRTSGQETQYF; J: TRBJ2-5; V: TRBV29-1
CDR3: CASSLARAGGTDTQYF; J: TRBJ2-3; V: TRBV7-2
CDR3: CASSQVRDLAGGPKEQFF; J: TRBJ2-1; V: TRBV14
CDR3: CASSSHSAFLGANYGYTF; J: TRBJ1-2; V: TRBV12-3/TRBV12-4